A selection of T cell receptor beta chains follows, all from one sample in a study of blood T cell repertoires in COVID-19. Data came from immunoSEQ multiplex PCR; TCRdb stores just in-frame clones and leaves some out. The sample lists approximately 150,000 clones; 88% were seen once. The sequencing input was peripheral blood. Receptors originate from a man aged 70 or older with acute or convalescent COVID-19. The CDR3 runs from the conserved cysteine through the conserved F or W. D genes are given only for firm matches. Clone size, where shown, is once, few, many, or a class for clones that have expanded.

clone_size d_call j_call v_call cdr3_nt cdr3_aa
- - TRBJ1-4 TRBV19 TGTGCCAGTAGCGAGGCGCCGGAAAAACTGTTTTTT CASSEAPEKLFF
- TRBD1 TRBJ1-6 TRBV10-1 TGCGCCAGCAGTGGAACAGGGGCTTCACCCCTCCACTTT CASSGTGASPLHF
- TRBD1 TRBJ1-2 TRBV5-4 TGTGCCAGCAGCTCCGGACAGGGGAGGGATGGCTACACCTTC CASSSGQGRDGYTF
- - TRBJ1-1 TRBV19 TGTGCCAGTAGCGAACAGGTGAACACTGAAGCTTTCTTT CASSEQVNTEAFF
- TRBD2 TRBJ2-3 TRBV11-2 TGTGCCAGCAGCCGCGGGGGGCATGGCACAGATACGCAGTATTTT CASSRGGHGTDTQYF
- - TRBJ1-2 TRBV11-2 TGTGCCAGCAGCTTAGATCAGGGAAGAGTTGGCTACACCTTC CASSLDQGRVGYTF
- - TRBJ1-2 TRBV2 TGTGCCAGCAGCCCTGATATCCAGGCTGGCTACACCTTC CASSPDIQAGYTF
- - TRBJ1-6 TRBV10-3 TGTGCCATCTTCGGGATCCACTCACCCCTCCACTTT CAIFGIHSPLHF
- - TRBJ1-1 TRBV12-3/TRBV12-4 TGTGCCAGCAGTTTTAGGGGATTTACTGAAGCTTTCTTT CASSFRGFTEAFF
- - TRBJ2-3 TRBV24-1 TGTGCCACCAGAGGGCTAGTAAGCGGAGATACGCAGTATTTT CATRGLVSGDTQYF
- TRBD1 TRBJ2-1 TRBV7-2 TGTGCCAGCAGCTTAAGTGTTGGGACAGGGGTTAACAATGAGCAGTTCTTC CASSLSVGTGVNNEQFF
few TRBD1 TRBJ1-5 TRBV7-2 TGTGCCAGCATGCCACAGGGGGATCCTCAGCCCCAGCATTTT CASMPQGDPQPQHF
- - TRBJ2-5 TRBV12-3/TRBV12-4 TGTGCCAGCAGCTCTATAGTGCTTGAGACCCAGTACTTC CASSSIVLETQYF
- TRBD1 TRBJ1-5 TRBV28 TGTGCCAGCAGTTCGGGGACAGGGATCGGTCAGCCCCAGCATTTT CASSSGTGIGQPQHF
- - TRBJ1-2 TRBV19 TGTGCCAGTAGTACGTCGACTAGCTCCGACTATGGCTACACCTTC CASSTSTSSDYGYTF
- TRBD1 TRBJ1-2 TRBV6-5 TGTGCCAGTTCCCGGGACAGGGGTAATTATGGCTACACCTTC CASSRDRGNYGYTF
- TRBD2 TRBJ2-3 TRBV29-1 TGCAGCGGCGGCGGGGGGGCGACAGATACGCAGTATTTT CSGGGGATDTQYF
- - TRBJ1-6 TRBV6-5 TGTGCCATCAGGACCGCAGGTCGTTCACCCCTCCACTTT CAIRTAGRSPLHF
- TRBD1 TRBJ1-2 TRBV29-1 TGCAGCGTGGACACGACAGGGGGTTTTGGCTACACCTTC CSVDTTGGFGYTF
- TRBD1 TRBJ2-2 TRBV2 TGTGCCAGCAGTCGGACAGGGGCGGCCGGGGAGCTGTTTTTT CASSRTGAAGELFF
- - TRBJ2-1 TRBV7-9 TGTGCCAGCAGCCGGGACGGGAGAGACGATGAGCAGTTCTTC CASSRDGRDDEQFF
- - TRBJ1-2 TRBV19 TGTGCCAGTAGTACCCCCGGCAGGGACTATGGCTACACCTTC CASSTPGRDYGYTF
once TRBD1 TRBJ1-2 TRBV18 TGTGCCAGCTCACCAAGTCAAGGGGGCATTGGTGATGGCTACACCTTC CASSPSQGGIGDGYTF
few - TRBJ2-2 TRBV7-8 TGTGCCAGCAGCTTAGGGATAGCGGTTGGATTCTTCGCGAACACCGGGGAGCTGTTTTTT CASSLGIAVGFFANTGELFF
- TRBD2 TRBJ2-1 TRBV7-2 TGTGCCAGCAGCTTAGAACTAGCGATCTATGAGCAGTTCTTC CASSLELAIYEQFF
- - TRBJ2-3 TRBV5-1 TGCGCCAGCAGCTCCCTTGTATCTAGCACAGATACGCAGTATTTT CASSSLVSSTDTQYF
- TRBD1 TRBJ1-5 TRBV19 TGTGCCAGTACCACTACCACCCTACAGGGGGGGGGCAATCAGCCCCAGCATTTT CASTTTTLQGGGNQPQHF
- TRBD1 TRBJ2-1 TRBV6-5 TGTGCCAGCAGTTACTCAGACAGGGGGGACCTTAGTGAGCAGTTCTTC CASSYSDRGDLSEQFF
- - TRBJ1-2 TRBV2 TGTGCCAGCAGTGAAGCGCTAAGAGTCTATGGCTACACCTTC CASSEALRVYGYTF
- TRBD1 TRBJ2-5 TRBV3-1/TRBV3-2 TGTGCCAGCAGCCAGACATGGGACAGGGATGAGACCCAGTACTTC CASSQTWDRDETQYF
- - TRBJ2-7 TRBV7-2 TGTGCCAGCAGCTTGGGCGGGATCCGCTACGAGCAGTACTTC CASSLGGIRYEQYF
- TRBD2 TRBJ2-5 TRBV3-1/TRBV3-2 TGTGCCAGCAGCAACAGGGACCTCGGGACTAGACAAGAGACCCAGTACTTC CASSNRDLGTRQETQYF
- - TRBJ2-2 TRBV7-9 TGTGCCAGCAGCTTACCAGTGGGAGTGGACACCGGGGAGCTGTTTTTT CASSLPVGVDTGELFF
- TRBD2 TRBJ2-1 TRBV7-9 TGTGCCAGCAGCCCCCCGGGGGGAGGCGGGAATGAGCAGTTCTTC CASSPPGGGGNEQFF
- - TRBJ1-3 TRBV19 TGTGCCAGTAGTATAGACCGACTGGACAGCTTCTCTGGAAACACCATATATTTT CASSIDRLDSFSGNTIYF
- - TRBJ2-2 TRBV7-8 TGTGCCACCAGCGGGACAGCGAACACCGGGGAGCTGTTTTTT CATSGTANTGELFF
- - TRBJ1-5 TRBV11-2 TGTGCCAGCAGCGGGGGGTCCAATCAGCCCCAGCATTTT CASSGGSNQPQHF
- TRBD2 TRBJ2-3 TRBV5-4 TGTGCCAGCAGCCGCGGACTAGCGGGGGGTGAAGATACGCAGTATTTT CASSRGLAGGEDTQYF
- TRBD1 TRBJ1-2 TRBV6-4 TGTGCCAGCAGTGACTGGACAGGGAATCGCTATGGCTACACCTTC CASSDWTGNRYGYTF
- TRBD1 TRBJ2-7 TRBV27 TGTGCCAGCAGTCCGAAAGCCGGGACAGGGCGGAACGAGCAGTACTTC CASSPKAGTGRNEQYF
- TRBD1 TRBJ2-2 TRBV28 TGTGCCAGCAGTTTACCTCCGGGACAGGGTTCGAACACCGGGGAGCTGTTTTTT CASSLPPGQGSNTGELFF
- TRBD1 TRBJ1-2 TRBV5-1 TGCGCCAGCAGCTTGGACAGGGGGGACTATGGCTACACCTTC CASSLDRGDYGYTF
- - TRBJ1-1 TRBV9 TGTGCCAGCAGCGTGGCCCCGGGGGTGTTGAACACTGAAGCTTTCTTT CASSVAPGVLNTEAFF
- TRBD1 TRBJ1-2 TRBV5-1 TGCGCCAGCACCCGGACAGGGGACAACTATGGCTACACCTTC CASTRTGDNYGYTF
- - TRBJ1-2 TRBV5-4 TGTGCCAGCAGCTTGGATCAGGCAGCTAACTATGGCTACACCTTC CASSLDQAANYGYTF
- - TRBJ1-1 TRBV2 TGTGCCAGCAGGAGGACACAGAACACTGAAGCTTTCTTT CASRRTQNTEAFF
once TRBD2 TRBJ2-2 TRBV7-2 TGTGCCAGCAGCCCGGTAGTCGGACTAGCGGGAGGAGAGGCCGGGGAGCTGTTTTTT CASSPVVGLAGGEAGELFF
- - TRBJ2-1 TRBV29-1 TGCAGCGTTGTGGTGTCGAGGTCGGAGTTCTTC CSVVVSRSEFF
- TRBD1 TRBJ2-1 TRBV6-5 TGTGCCAGCAGTTCCCCGGACAGGGTCGTAGATGAGCAGTTCTTC CASSSPDRVVDEQFF
few TRBD2 TRBJ2-1 TRBV24-1 TGTGCCACCAGTGATGCGGGGGGGTACAGCTACAATGAGCAGTTCTTC CATSDAGGYSYNEQFF
once - TRBJ1-1 TRBV7-6 TGTGCCAGCAGCTTAGGGGGGGTCACTGAAGCTTTCTTT CASSLGGVTEAFF
- - TRBJ2-3 TRBV27 TGTGCCAGCAGTTTATATCTAGATCCCACAGATACGCAGTATTTT CASSLYLDPTDTQYF
- TRBD1 TRBJ2-1 TRBV6-5 TGTGCCAGCAGTTTGATGACAGGGCAACTCTACAATGAGCAGTTCTTC CASSLMTGQLYNEQFF
- - TRBJ2-3 TRBV5-1 TGCGCCAGCAGCTTCCGCAGGAGGGAGGCTACGCAGTATTTT CASSFRRREATQYF
- TRBD1 TRBJ1-2 TRBV12-3/TRBV12-4 TGTGCCAGCAGCCCGACAGGGGATGGCTACACCTTC CASSPTGDGYTF